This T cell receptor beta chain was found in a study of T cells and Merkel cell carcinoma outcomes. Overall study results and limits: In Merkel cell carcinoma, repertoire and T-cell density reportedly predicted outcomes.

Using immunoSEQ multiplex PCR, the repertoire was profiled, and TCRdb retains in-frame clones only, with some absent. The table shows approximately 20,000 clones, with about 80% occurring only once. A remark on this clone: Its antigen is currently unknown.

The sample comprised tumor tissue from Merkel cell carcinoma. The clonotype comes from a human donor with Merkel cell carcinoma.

CDR3 region: CASRATNEKLFF. DNA for the CDR3: TGTGCCAGCCGAGCTACTAATGAAAAACTGTTTTTT. The chain carries TRBV7-6 and TRBJ1-4, with D unresolved. This CDR3 comprises 12 residues. Trimming took off 8 bases at V and 2 bases at J, with 6 bases between the two ends. CDR1 is SGHVS, CDR2 FNYEAQ, per germline.